This T cell receptor (beta chain) was sequenced for a study of T cell responses to AZD1222 COVID-19 vaccine. Measured with immunoSEQ multiplex PCR; TCRdb has only the in-frame clones, and not every one. The profile shows approximately 64,000 clones, 84% of them singletons. Worth noting for this clone: Its antigen is not known.

CDR1 MRHNA and CDR2 SNTAGT come from the germline V gene. This CDR3 region has 16 residues. The V segment lost 0 bases and the J segment 2 bases; nucleotides outside the gene matches: 1. The study, taken as a whole, reports: Increases in Spike-specific TCR breadth and depth were seen after two AZD1222 doses. Spike was spanned by vaccine-associated CD4 TCRs, which were dominant at 160-218 and 743-854. Seropositive at baseline were only a handful of AZD1222 recipients. Repertoires were collected only later (after the peak T cell response had occurred).

The rearrangement uses TRBV6-4 and TRBJ2-3; 11 bases match TRBD2. The sequence was collected from an adult in good health. This sample comprised peripheral blood, obtained on day 0 of AZD1222 vaccination. The DNA for the CDR3 is TGTGCCAGCAGTGACTCTAGCGGGGGGGCCACAGATACGCAGTATTTT. This gives the protein CASSDSSGGATDTQYF.